This T cell receptor beta chain is from a study of CD8 T cells in ankylosing spondylitis. One entry per CDR3 protein, called by TCRdb with MiXCR from the 5' RACE reads. This sample has around 150,000 distinct CDR3 sequences; around a third occur once, and the top ten carry 6%. This CDR3 is 17 amino acids long. V was shortened by 1 base and J by 3 bases, with 18 bases between the two germline ends. This sequence originates from a male donor with ankylosing spondylitis. The chain uses TRBV12-3 or TRBV12-4 and TRBJ2-5; no clear D. The sequenced sample consisted of synovial fluid, either unsorted or a sorted T cell fraction (not recorded which). CDR3 in amino acids: CASSLGVELPGKETQYF. CDR3 DNA: TGTGCCAGCAGTTTAGGGGTGGAACTCCCTGGGAAAGAGACCCAGTACTTC.